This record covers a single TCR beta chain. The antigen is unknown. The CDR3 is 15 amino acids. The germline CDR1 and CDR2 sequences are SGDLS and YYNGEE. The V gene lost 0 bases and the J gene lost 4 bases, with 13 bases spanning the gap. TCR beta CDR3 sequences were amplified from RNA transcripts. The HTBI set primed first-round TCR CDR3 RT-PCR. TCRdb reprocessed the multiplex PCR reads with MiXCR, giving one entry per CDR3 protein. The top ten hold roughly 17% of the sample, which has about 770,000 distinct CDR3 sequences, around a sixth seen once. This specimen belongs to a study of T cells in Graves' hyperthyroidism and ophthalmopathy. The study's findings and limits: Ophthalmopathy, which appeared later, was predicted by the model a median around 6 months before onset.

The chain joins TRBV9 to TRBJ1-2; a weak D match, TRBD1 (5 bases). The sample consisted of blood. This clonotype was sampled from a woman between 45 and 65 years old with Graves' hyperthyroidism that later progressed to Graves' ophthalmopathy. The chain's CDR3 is CASSVEVRGIYGYTF. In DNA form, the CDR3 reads TGTGCCAGCAGCGTAGAGGTGCGGGGGATCTATGGCTACACCTTC.